This T cell receptor beta chain was sequenced for a study of shared clonotypes between healthy human individuals. The study's findings and limits: All-four-donor shared clonotypes had higher generation probabilities than non-shared clonotypes did.

The repertoire was sequenced with immunoSEQ multiplex PCR; TCRdb's copy has only in-frame clones and lacks some. The sample lists 2 million to 2.5 million clones, 93% occurring once. The CDR3 has 15 amino acids. The V gene lost 4 bases and the J gene lost 2 bases, with 15 bases spanning the gap. Germline V gene sequence: CDR1 SGDLS, CDR2 YYNGEE. As to this clone: Its antigen is undetermined.

The rearrangement uses TRBV9 and TRBJ2-5; D is perhaps TRBD1 or TRBD2 (5 bases each). This receptor was identified in a young man in good health. Some clones in this sample may be carry-over from other donors' samples. Source material: naive CD4+ T cells from PBMCs. Subset described: CD45RA+ positively selected. The CDR3 sequence is CASSYALGEQETQYF. CDR3 nucleotide sequence: TGTGCCAGCAGCTACGCACTAGGGGAACAAGAGACCCAGTACTTC. The full variable domain, with the rest looked up from reference TRBV9 and TRBJ2-5, is DSGVTQTPKHLITATGQRVTLRCSPRSGDLSVYWYQQSLDQGLQFLIQYYNGEERAKGNILERFSAQQFPDLHSELNLSSLELGDSALYFCASSYALGEQETQYFGPGTRLLVL.